This T cell receptor (beta chain) was sequenced for a study of cytomegalovirus exposure and HLA in healthy donors (dated by TCRdb to the late 2010s). About the full investigation: According to an earlier analysis of 550 to 700 of the donors, about 179 million T cells yielded 90 million to 140 million unique TCR beta sequences and about 300 Gb of sequence data. The study combined high-throughput TCR immunosequencing, statistical association of individual TCRs with disease status, and machine learning to predict cytomegalovirus infection status. In the later analysis, no new phenotypic data were used to find candidate immune exposures; instead, reliance was placed on TCR beta sequences and their occurrence across donors. The number of typed donors differed by locus: roughly 629-630 for A, B, C, DRB1 and DQB1; about 520 for DQA1; fewer than 610 for DPA1; and approximately 450 for DPB1. Among about 390 genotyped donors of the cohort, an average of approximately 240,000 unique TCR beta nucleotide sequences were sequenced per donor, around 18% of them non-productive. Roughly 5 DR-DQ haplotypes were treated as single units for association and clustering because of strong linkage in the cohort. Donor age, sex, ethnicity and CMV serostatus were compiled alongside the repertoire data. Approximately 300 gigabases of sequencing data and around 80 million unique TCR sequences made up an early release that covered 500 to 700 HLA-typed donors. Along with the approximately 700-subject first cohort, a separate validation cohort of over a hundred different subjects was used. Every discovery cohort repertoire had been produced on one sequencing platform. To decide whether each TCR beta V gene segment behaved as functional or pseudogenic, an earlier analysis of approximately 620 of the donors relied on high-throughput TCR beta sequencing. A later genetic analysis took genome-wide SNP genotypes for about three fifths of the roughly 670 donors and used that subset as a discovery cohort. The study used immunosequencing to profile the T cell repertoires of approximately 650 subjects and linked those repertoires to cytomegalovirus serostatus. The genetic ancestry cluster associated with self-reported Caucasian donors included over 65% of the roughly 390 genotyped donors. The aim of the study was to test whether cataloging public T cell receptors could identify signatures of past pathogen exposure. A later analysis re-examined previously published TCR beta repertoires from roughly 720 donors and added high-resolution HLA genotyping to investigate patterns of TCR occurrence. HLA typing included class I and class II loci at four-digit resolution. What the work shows at the level of the full study, not this receptor alone: The classifier was reported to diagnose cytomegalovirus status with high specificity and sensitivity in both the original cohort and the validation cohort. In a later analysis, HLA-associated TCR beta chains were found to be more clonally expanded and to have lower generation probabilities than equally common non-associated chains. According to the authors, the approach could potentially be generalized to other disease states and immunological phenotypes. Linkage disequilibrium might explain the correlated functional status among segregating V segments, but an unknown experimental factor could not be excluded. For the cohort, immune exposure information was limited to CMV serostatus. In the study, 150 to 200 TCR beta chains were listed as associated with cytomegalovirus. A later analysis associated about 17,000 TCR beta sequences with specific HLA alleles at a false discovery rate of 0.05. Because counts were too low, under 20 rarely observed V segments, including chromosome 9 orphons, were left out of the earlier analysis of over 550 of the donors. Most TCR sequences were seen in very few donors, while some public TCRs were found in many individuals. In vitro tests confirmed that a few of the cytomegalovirus-associated TCR beta chains recognize cytomegalovirus antigens. Assigning TCR associations to individual alleles was difficult when HLA alleles, especially DR and DQ, strongly co-occurred. Sequencing depth was assumed to be roughly uniform across donors in the presence/absence analyses, though that assumption may not hold. HLA typing was unavailable for some donors at each locus, so association tests used only the typed subset. The sequencing pipeline was judged likely to have produced a cluster of highly shared sequence variants as a technical artifact. A later analysis reported that several top co-occurrence clusters appeared linked to parvovirus B19, influenza, CMV and Epstein-Barr virus. An earlier analysis of around 540 of the donors showed that most TCR beta V segments appeared in productive rearrangements either about 87% or about 30% of the time, which broadly matched IMGT annotations. The cohort was sequenced for TCR beta chains only, and without alpha or paired-chain data the features that could be detected were limited. According to a later genetic analysis, donors in an Asian-associated ancestry cluster had fewer N-insertions in productive TCRs than the approximately 630-donor mean. According to a later analysis, most CMV-associated TCR beta chains appeared to be HLA-restricted, and the HLA associations seemed to be driven largely by CMV exposure. The 87-base-pair reads could not distinguish some IMGT-functional V segments, including TRBV6-2 and TRBV6-3, so those segments were excluded. According to a later analysis, TCR association rates differed among HLA loci, with DRB1 alleles showing the most associated TCRs and HLA-C alleles showing the fewest. A further reported finding was that TCR beta sequences accurately predicted the HLA-A and HLA-B alleles for most subjects in the first cohort. V-gene and J-gene trimming of TCR beta chains was associated with a missense DCLRE1C variant in a later genetic analysis, and the association was replicated in an independent cohort.

In total, over 600 healthy bone marrow donors made up the cohort. At the time of sampling, every cohort member was nominally healthy, though immune exposures that went unrecorded were likely present. The donor was CMV seropositive and belonged to the group of about 290 seropositive cohort members. Each donor provided a peripheral blood sample, and peripheral blood mononuclear cells were used for TCR beta sequencing. Genomic DNA extraction from the blood cell samples was performed with the Qiagen DNeasy Blood Extraction Kit. CDR1 and CDR2, per the germline V gene, are SGHRS and YFSETQ. The CDR3 measures 16 amino acids from cysteine to phenylalanine. The DNA shown is the 48-base CDR3, in frame from base 1. The V end gives up 0 bases and the J end 4 bases, leaving 9 bases in the junction not matched to a gene. For this clone: Its specific antigen is unknown. Base qualities are not provided; no much larger clone lies one nucleotide away.

Libraries were prepared through the immunoSEQ multiplex PCR assay. For the multiplex PCR, a mixture combining 60 forward primers for TCR Vbeta segments and 13 reverse primers for TCR Jbeta segments was used. The CDR3 region of rearranged TCR beta genes was amplified from genomic DNA with a multiplex PCR assay. Amplified TCR beta libraries were sequenced as 87-base-pair reads on the Illumina HiSeq System. The authors' pipeline ran thus. Across the 670 or so repertoires, a later analysis counted around 80 million unique TCR beta chains, some 11 million of which were shared by at least two donors. A nearest-neighbor algorithm error-corrected the raw reads and collapsed the reads into unique sequences, merging closely related sequences to remove PCR and sequencing errors. Alignment of CDR3 sequences to IMGT reference sequences was used to assign V, D and J gene segments. For a sequence to be retained, at least a six-nucleotide match to both a V gene segment and a J gene segment was required. Rearrangements were called productive when the CDR3 lacked stop codons and stayed in frame with V and J; all others were non-productive. CDR3 was defined according to IMGT convention as the region running from the second conserved V-encoded cysteine to the conserved J-encoded phenylalanine. Sequences without an unambiguous match to a single V gene segment were excluded from the earlier analysis of several hundred of the donors. An earlier analysis of a few hundred of the donors called V segments functional above 56.7% productive rearrangements and segregating when the between-donor standard deviation exceeded 5%. To diagnose cytomegalovirus status from the catalog of TCR beta chain sequences, a statistical classification framework was built. A later analysis assigned V and J genes by comparing TCR nucleotide sequences with IMGT/GENE-DB human TR gene sequences. Using the TCRdist pipeline, a later analysis assigned CDR3 sequences along with most-parsimonious VDJ recombination scenarios. A later analysis defined each TCR beta chain by its CDR3 amino acid sequence plus V-gene family, and excluded reads lacking a unique V-gene family. To address suspected cross-contamination and a sequencing artifact, a later analysis removed roughly 580 highly shared, low-generation-probability nucleotide sequences. In a later analysis, a clonal expansion index for each public chain was calculated from normalized within-repertoire ranks of inferred template counts. A later analysis computed generation probabilities with a VDJ recombination model fitted to out-of-frame rearrangements, and checked the results against IGoR. In a later analysis, TCR-TCR, TCR-HLA and TCR-CMV co-occurrence was scored with hypergeometric tests, and a repertoire-size bias correction was applied to TCR pairs. A later analysis estimated false discovery rates by permuting HLA or CMV assignments 20 times. In a later analysis, co-occurring TCRs were grouped using DBSCAN, and TCRdist sequence similarity was added for clustering within HLA-allele-positive subsets. Repertoires with fewer than 30,000 or more than 120,000 public chains were left out of co-occurrence clustering, as were five repertoires with anomalous nucleotide sharing. Entries here come from immuneACCESS through TCRdb and include only in-frame sequences with V and J called. Some clones fail to appear in such tables; in the studies checked, an unresolved V gene covers under half of the shortfall, and the cause of the remainder is unknown. V and J calls and clone size are given by that table; D and trimming were obtained from the DNA. The sample records some 170,000 clones, 60% to 80% of which are singletons. The top ten hold about 6.4% of the sample.

Here the chain combines TRBV5-1 and TRBJ2-5, with 7 junctional bases fitting TRBD2. The source material was PBMCs. This TCR was sampled from a man aged 40-49 years in good health and CMV-seropositive. The nucleotides read TGCGCCAGCAGCTTGGCACCAACGGGAGGCGGAGAGACCCAGTACTTC. This codes for CASSLAPTGGGETQYF.